This is a list of T cell receptor beta chains from one sample in a study of immune evolution from preneoplasia to lung adenocarcinoma. The table came from immunoSEQ multiplex PCR; TCRdb's copy has only in-frame clones and leaves some out. The sample records 8,800 or so clones, 70% to 90% being singletons. The sample comprised FFPE adjacent normal lung tissue. These receptor sequences come from a person between 65 and 79 years old with lung adenocarcinoma. The CDR3 runs from the conserved cysteine through the conserved F or W. D genes are given only for firm matches. Rows give clone size only sometimes, using once, few, many, or a class for an expanded clone.

j_gene,v_gene,abundance,d_gene,CDR3aa,CDR3nt
TRBJ2-5,TRBV4-2,-,-,CASSQDGASPRRGETQYF,TGTGCCAGCAGCCAAGATGGGGCTAGCCCCAGAAGAGGGGAGACCCAGTACTTC
TRBJ1-1,TRBV5-5,-,TRBD1,CASSPGDRVEAFF,TGTGCCAGCAGCCCAGGGGACAGGGTCGAAGCTTTCTTT
TRBJ2-5,TRBV28,-,TRBD1,CASSGDSKETQYF,TGTGCCAGCAGTGGGGACAGCAAGGAGACCCAGTACTTC
TRBJ1-2,TRBV18,once,TRBD1,CASSPGRDRDGYTF,TGTGCCAGCTCACCAGGTCGGGACAGGGATGGCTACACCTTC
TRBJ1-2,TRBV28,-,-,CASRSFSGGRGAWGGYTF,TGTGCCAGCAGGTCCTTTAGCGGTGGGAGGGGCGCATGGGGTGGCTACACCTTC
TRBJ1-1,TRBV28,-,TRBD1,CASSIPQGASSEAFF,TGTGCCAGCAGCATACCACAGGGGGCAAGTTCTGAAGCTTTCTTT
TRBJ1-5,TRBV5-6,once,-,CASSLPGDQPQHF,TGTGCCAGCAGCTTGCCAGGGGACCAGCCCCAGCATTTT
TRBJ2-1,TRBV9,-,-,CASGAGTSGEQFF,TGTGCCAGCGGGGCGGGGACGAGCGGGGAGCAGTTCTTC
TRBJ1-1,TRBV11-2,-,-,CASSEHMNTEAFF,TGTGCCAGCAGCGAACATATGAACACTGAAGCTTTCTTT
TRBJ2-7,TRBV27,-,TRBD2,CASRVALAGRNEQYF,TGTGCCAGCAGAGTGGCGCTAGCGGGAAGAAACGAGCAGTACTTC
TRBJ2-1,TRBV4-1,-,TRBD1,CASSPGTVDNEQFF,TGCGCCAGCAGTCCCGGGACAGTGGACAATGAGCAGTTCTTC
TRBJ1-2,TRBV29-1,-,-,CSVEEGAFGYTF,TGCAGCGTTGAAGAGGGGGCTTTCGGCTACACCTTC
TRBJ2-5,TRBV5-6,-,TRBD1,CASSWGQGNRKTQYF,TGTGCCAGCAGCTGGGGACAGGGAAATAGAAAGACCCAGTACTTC
TRBJ2-4,TRBV6-1,-,-,CASSEARVLYFQYF,TGTGCCAGCAGTGAAGCTAGGGTTCTTTACTTTCAGTACTTC
TRBJ1-4,TRBV5-5,-,-,CASSPTPTNEKLFF,TGTGCCAGCAGCCCCACCCCAACTAATGAAAAACTGTTTTTT
TRBJ2-3,TRBV5-3,-,TRBD2,CARSGKLAVLTDTQYF,TGTGCCAGAAGCGGAAAACTAGCGGTCCTCACAGATACGCAGTATTTT
TRBJ1-2,TRBV28,-,-,CASSKRVEGYTF,TGTGCCAGCTCCAAGAGGGTGGAAGGCTACACCTTC
TRBJ2-5,TRBV6-6,once,TRBD1,CASSVQGNGETQYF,TGTGCCAGCAGTGTACAGGGGAACGGAGAGACCCAGTACTTC
TRBJ1-2,TRBV5-1,-,-,CASSKDGGYTF,TGCGCCAGCAGCAAGGACGGCGGCTACACCTTC
TRBJ1-1,TRBV23-1,-,-,CASSQSKPEAFF,TGCGCCAGCAGTCAATCGAAGCCCGAAGCTTTCTTT
TRBJ2-7,TRBV10-3,-,-,CAIRDAQGSIYEQYF,TGTGCCATCAGGGACGCACAGGGATCAATCTACGAGCAGTACTTC
TRBJ2-1,TRBV19,-,TRBD2,CASSIGGRANEQFF,TGTGCCAGTAGTATAGGAGGGAGGGCGAATGAGCAGTTCTTC
TRBJ2-1,TRBV27,-,-,CASSPTRYEQFF,TGTGCCAGCAGTCCAACAAGGTATGAGCAGTTCTTC
TRBJ2-5,TRBV5-1,-,TRBD1,CASSLGQGGETQYF,TGCGCCAGCAGCTTGGGACAGGGGGGAGAGACCCAGTACTTC
TRBJ2-1,TRBV10-3,-,-,CATLDFGGRIDEQFF,TGTGCCACCTTGGATTTCGGGGGGCGCATCGATGAGCAGTTCTTC
TRBJ1-1,TRBV28,-,-,CASSQQGTEAFF,TGTGCCAGCAGCCAACAGGGCACTGAAGCTTTCTTT
TRBJ1-4,TRBV5-4,-,-,CASSLQGSSTEKLFF,TGTGCCAGCAGCTTGCAGGGTAGTAGTACTGAAAAACTGTTTTTT
TRBJ2-2,TRBV7-8,-,TRBD1,CASSSGGGQGYGELFF,TGTGCCAGCAGCTCCGGTGGGGGACAGGGCTACGGGGAGCTGTTTTTT
TRBJ2-3,TRBV28,-,TRBD2,CASGYGRTSTDTQYF,TGTGCCAGCGGTTACGGGAGGACGAGCACAGATACGCAGTATTTT
TRBJ2-1,TRBV6-5,-,-,CASSSEKERSEFF,TGTGCCAGCAGTTCCGAGAAAGAAAGGTCGGAGTTCTTC
TRBJ2-1,TRBV4-2,few,TRBD2,CASSQERGVAGGNFNEQFF,TGTGCCAGCAGCCAAGAGAGAGGGGTAGCGGGAGGTAATTTCAATGAGCAGTTCTTC
TRBJ2-1,TRBV19,few,-,CASSRLEIGDEQFF,TGTGCCAGTAGTAGACTAGAGATTGGCGATGAGCAGTTCTTC
TRBJ1-4,TRBV15,-,-,CATSRAKGLNEKLFF,TGTGCCACCAGCAGAGCAAAGGGTCTTAATGAAAAACTGTTTTTT
TRBJ1-2,TRBV27,few,-,CASSPRGQRGGGYTF,TGTGCCAGCAGTCCACGCGGACAGCGAGGGGGTGGCTACACCTTC
TRBJ2-2,TRBV28,once,-,CASSFNIGNTGELFF,TGTGCCAGCAGTTTCAATATAGGGAACACCGGGGAGCTGTTTTTT
TRBJ2-2,TRBV27,-,-,CASSPEGSTGELFF,TGTGCCAGCAGCCCCGAGGGGAGTACCGGGGAGCTGTTTTTT
TRBJ2-5,TRBV14,-,-,CASSQFGMAETQYF,TGTGCCAGCAGCCAATTCGGGATGGCAGAGACCCAGTACTTC
TRBJ1-4,TRBV29-1,-,-,CSAKRRDNREKLFF,TGCAGCGCGAAACGCCGGGACAATAGGGAAAAACTGTTTTTT
TRBJ1-3,TRBV18,once,TRBD1,CASSPSGGDGNTIYF,TGTGCCAGCTCCCCTTCAGGGGGCGATGGAAACACCATATATTTT
TRBJ2-1,TRBV10-3,once,TRBD2,CAISESSGGVINEQFF,TGTGCCATCAGTGAGTCGTCGGGAGGGGTCATAAATGAGCAGTTCTTC
TRBJ2-1,TRBV9,large,TRBD2,CASSSRTSATRNEQFF,TGTGCCAGCAGCTCCCGGACTAGCGCAACAAGAAATGAGCAGTTCTTC
TRBJ2-5,TRBV4-2,-,-,CASSLDGTPQETQYF,TGTGCCAGCAGCCTGGACGGGACTCCACAAGAGACCCAGTACTTC
TRBJ1-2,TRBV6-5,-,TRBD1,CASNSLGGPNYGYTF,TGTGCCAGCAACTCTCTAGGGGGCCCGAACTATGGCTACACCTTC
TRBJ1-2,TRBV4-1,-,TRBD1,CASSLNTGVWYGYTF,TGCGCCAGCAGCCTGAATACAGGGGTTTGGTATGGCTACACCTTC
TRBJ1-2,TRBV18,-,-,CASSPPRDTGGYTF,TGTGCCAGCTCACCTCCGAGGGATACAGGCGGCTACACCTTC
TRBJ1-2,TRBV7-9,-,TRBD1,CASSVTLGQLINYGYTF,TGTGCCAGCAGCGTAACCCTGGGACAGTTGATTAACTATGGCTACACCTTC
TRBJ1-4,TRBV7-9,-,-,CASSSSGRNEKLFF,TGTGCCAGCAGTTCATCGGGCCGCAATGAAAAACTGTTTTTT
TRBJ2-7,TRBV2,-,-,CASNRVINEQYF,TGTGCCAGCAACAGGGTAATTAACGAGCAGTACTTC
TRBJ1-4,TRBV2,-,-,CASADLGDEKLFF,TGTGCCAGCGCCGACCTGGGTGATGAAAAACTGTTTTTT
TRBJ1-4,TRBV28,few,-,CASSYRLAVEKLFF,TGTGCCAGCAGTTATAGGTTGGCCGTGGAAAAACTGTTTTTT
TRBJ2-2,TRBV2,-,-,CASRGGAFRTNTGELFF,TGTGCCAGCAGGGGGGGGGCCTTCCGGACGAACACCGGGGAGCTGTTTTTT
TRBJ2-7,TRBV11-2,-,TRBD1,CASSLQDRGYEQYF,TGTGCCAGCAGCTTACAGGACAGGGGTTACGAGCAGTACTTC
TRBJ2-3,TRBV2,-,-,CASSDGGAYTQYF,TGTGCCAGCAGTGACGGAGGGGCGTATACGCAGTATTTT
TRBJ1-4,TRBV5-6,-,-,CASSLAAIDGLNEKLFF,TGTGCCAGCAGCTTGGCTGCCATCGATGGGCTAAATGAAAAACTGTTTTTT
TRBJ1-1,TRBV6-1,-,-,CASSGRDGRNTEAFF,TGTGCCAGCAGTGGACGGGACGGCCGAAACACTGAAGCTTTCTTT
TRBJ1-5,TRBV28,-,-,CASSRPSLGQPQHF,TGTGCCAGCAGTAGACCGTCTTTAGGTCAGCCCCAGCATTTT
TRBJ1-1,TRBV29-1,-,-,CSVVSPQEAFF,TGCAGCGTTGTTTCGCCGCAGGAAGCTTTCTTT
TRBJ2-5,TRBV29-1,-,TRBD1,CSVDSQGAVSETQYF,TGCAGCGTTGATAGTCAGGGGGCCGTTTCAGAGACCCAGTACTTC
TRBJ2-3,TRBV5-1,-,-,CASSLVGESTDTQYF,TGCGCCAGCAGCTTAGTGGGAGAGTCCACAGATACGCAGTATTTT